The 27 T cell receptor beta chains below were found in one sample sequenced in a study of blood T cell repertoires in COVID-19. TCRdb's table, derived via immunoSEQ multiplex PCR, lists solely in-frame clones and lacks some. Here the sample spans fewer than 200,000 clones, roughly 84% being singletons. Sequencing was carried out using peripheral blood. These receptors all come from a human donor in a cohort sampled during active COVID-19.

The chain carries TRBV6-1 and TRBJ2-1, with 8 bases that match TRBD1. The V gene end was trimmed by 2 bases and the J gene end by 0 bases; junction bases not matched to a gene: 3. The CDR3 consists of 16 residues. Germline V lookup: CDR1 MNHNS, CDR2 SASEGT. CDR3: CASSEPGTGSYNEQFF. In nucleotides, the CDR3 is TGTGCCAGCAGTGAACCAGGGACAGGCTCCTACAATGAGCAGTTCTTC.

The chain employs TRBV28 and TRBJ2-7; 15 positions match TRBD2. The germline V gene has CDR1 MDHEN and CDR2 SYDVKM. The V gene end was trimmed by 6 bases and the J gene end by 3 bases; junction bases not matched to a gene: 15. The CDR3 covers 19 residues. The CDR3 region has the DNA TGTGCCAGCAGCTACCTACCGGGACTAGCGGGAGGCCAGGTCTACGAGCAGTACTTC. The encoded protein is CASSYLPGLAGGQVYEQYF.

The CDR3 protein is CASSPRGEMSYEQYF. CDR3 nucleotide sequence: TGTGCCAGTAGTCCTCGGGGTGAGATGTCTTACGAGCAGTACTTC. V gene TRBV19 combines with J gene TRBJ2-7; maybe TRBD2 (5 bases). The germline V gene encodes CDR1 LNHDA and CDR2 SQIVND (reference sequence). The CDR3 totals 15 residues. Deletions cut 5 bases from V and 4 bases from J, with 18 bases between.

The CDR3 DNA reads as TGTGCCAGCAGTCTTCAGACGGGGGGAGTAGGCTACGAGCAGTACTTC. This gives the protein CASSLQTGGVGYEQYF. The rearrangement joins TRBV28 to TRBJ2-7; 7 bases match TRBD2. Germline CDR1 reads MDHEN; CDR2 reads SYDVKM. The CDR3 has 16 residues. V shed 5 bases, J shed 3 bases, and the junction held 13 bases outside the gene matches.

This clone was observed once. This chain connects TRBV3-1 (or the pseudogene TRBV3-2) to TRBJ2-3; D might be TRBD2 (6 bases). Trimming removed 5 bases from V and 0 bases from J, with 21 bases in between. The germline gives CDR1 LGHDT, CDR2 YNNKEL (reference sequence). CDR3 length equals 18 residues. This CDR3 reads CASSKGSAGPTSTDTQYF. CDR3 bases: TGTGCCAGCAGCAAAGGGTCCGCGGGGCCAACTAGCACAGATACGCAGTATTTT.

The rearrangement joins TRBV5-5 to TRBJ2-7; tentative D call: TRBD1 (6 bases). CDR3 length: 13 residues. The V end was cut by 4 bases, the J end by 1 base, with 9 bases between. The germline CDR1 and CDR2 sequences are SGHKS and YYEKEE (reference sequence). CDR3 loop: CASSTGTSYEQYF. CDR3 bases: TGTGCCAGCAGCACCGGGACATCCTACGAGCAGTACTTC.

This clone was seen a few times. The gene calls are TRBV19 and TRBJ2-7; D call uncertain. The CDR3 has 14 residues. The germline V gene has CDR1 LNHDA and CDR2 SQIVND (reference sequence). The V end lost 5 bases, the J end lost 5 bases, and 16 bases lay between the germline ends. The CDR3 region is CASSQQATSHEQYF. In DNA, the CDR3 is TGTGCCAGTAGTCAGCAGGCCACGTCCCACGAGCAGTACTTC. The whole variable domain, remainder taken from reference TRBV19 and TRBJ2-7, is DGGITQSPKYLFRKEGQNVTLSCEQNLNHDAMYWYRQDPGQGLRLIYYSQIVNDFQKGDIAEGYSVSREKKESFPLTVTSAQKNPTAFYLCASSQQATSHEQYFGPGTRLTVT.

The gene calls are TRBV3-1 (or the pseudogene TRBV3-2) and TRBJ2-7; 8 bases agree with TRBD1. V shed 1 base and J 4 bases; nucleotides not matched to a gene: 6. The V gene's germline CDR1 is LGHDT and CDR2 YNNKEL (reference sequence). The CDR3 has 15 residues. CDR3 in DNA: TGTGCCAGCAGCCAAGGGACAGGGTTCTCTTACGAGCAGTACTTC. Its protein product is CASSQGTGFSYEQYF.

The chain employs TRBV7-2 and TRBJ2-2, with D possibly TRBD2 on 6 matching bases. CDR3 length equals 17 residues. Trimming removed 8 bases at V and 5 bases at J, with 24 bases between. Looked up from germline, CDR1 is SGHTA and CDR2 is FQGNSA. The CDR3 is CASQAGIMMFTTGELFF. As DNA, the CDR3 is TGTGCCAGCCAGGCGGGAATTATGATGTTCACAACCGGGGAGCTGTTTTTT.

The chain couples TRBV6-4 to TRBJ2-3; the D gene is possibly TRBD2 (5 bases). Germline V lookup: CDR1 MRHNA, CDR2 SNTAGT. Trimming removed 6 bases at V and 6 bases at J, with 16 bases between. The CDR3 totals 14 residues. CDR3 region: CASSLQGSGDTQYF. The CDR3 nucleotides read TGTGCCAGCAGCTTACAAGGGAGTGGGGATACGCAGTATTTT.

CDR3 amino acids: CASSFMGTSEYEQYF. CDR3 DNA sequence: TGTGCCAGCAGTTTTATGGGGACTAGTGAGTACGAGCAGTACTTC. J is TRBJ2-7 and V is TRBV28, with 8 nucleotides matching TRBD2. From germline, CDR1 is MDHEN and CDR2 SYDVKM. After removal of 3 bases from V and 4 bases from J, the junction contained 8 bases not matched to a gene. The CDR3 loop spans 15 amino acids.

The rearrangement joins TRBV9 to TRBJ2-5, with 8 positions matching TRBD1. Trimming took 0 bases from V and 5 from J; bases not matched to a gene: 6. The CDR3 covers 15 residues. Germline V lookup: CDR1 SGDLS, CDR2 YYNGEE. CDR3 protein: CASSVGPTGEETQYF. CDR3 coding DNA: TGTGCCAGCAGCGTAGGACCGACAGGGGAGGAGACCCAGTACTTC.

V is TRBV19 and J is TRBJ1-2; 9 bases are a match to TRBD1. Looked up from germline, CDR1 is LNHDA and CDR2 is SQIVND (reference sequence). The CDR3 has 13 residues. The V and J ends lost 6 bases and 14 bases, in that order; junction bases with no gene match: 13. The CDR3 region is CASSAGTGSGWTF. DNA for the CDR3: TGTGCCAGTAGCGCCGGGACAGGGAGTGGCTGGACCTTC.

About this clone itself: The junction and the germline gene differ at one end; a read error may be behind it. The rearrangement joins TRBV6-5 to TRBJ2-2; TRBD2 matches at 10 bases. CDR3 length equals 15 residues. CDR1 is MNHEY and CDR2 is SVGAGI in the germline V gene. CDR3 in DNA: TGTGCCAGCACCCCGGGACTAGCGAAGACCGGGGAGCTGTTTTTT. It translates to CASTPGLAKTGELFF.

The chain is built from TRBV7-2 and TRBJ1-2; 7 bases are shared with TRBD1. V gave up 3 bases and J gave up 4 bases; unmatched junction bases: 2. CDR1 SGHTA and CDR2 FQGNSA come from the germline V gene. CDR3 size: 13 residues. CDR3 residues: CASSFGTVYGYTF. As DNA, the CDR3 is TGTGCCAGCAGCTTCGGGACAGTCTATGGCTACACCTTC.

The CDR3 nucleotides are TGTGCCAGCAGCTCCCGTGCAGATACGCAGTATTTT. Translated: CASSSRADTQYF. The chain couples TRBV5-4 to TRBJ2-3; D call uncertain. The CDR3 runs to 12 residues. Germline lookup yields CDR1 SGHNT and CDR2 YYREEE (reference sequence). V was pared by 3 bases and J by 4 bases, with 6 bases between.

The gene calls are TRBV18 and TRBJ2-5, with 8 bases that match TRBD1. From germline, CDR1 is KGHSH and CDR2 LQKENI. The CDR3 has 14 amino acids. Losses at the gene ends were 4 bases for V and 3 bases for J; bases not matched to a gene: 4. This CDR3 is CASSLSTGEETQYF. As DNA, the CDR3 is TGTGCCAGCTCACTATCGACAGGGGAAGAGACCCAGTACTTC.

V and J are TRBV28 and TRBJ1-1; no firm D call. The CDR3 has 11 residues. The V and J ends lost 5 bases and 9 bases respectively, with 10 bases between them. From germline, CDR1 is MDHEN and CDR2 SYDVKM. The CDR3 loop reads CASSQEQKAFF. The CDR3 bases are TGTGCCAGCAGTCAGGAACAGAAAGCTTTCTTT.

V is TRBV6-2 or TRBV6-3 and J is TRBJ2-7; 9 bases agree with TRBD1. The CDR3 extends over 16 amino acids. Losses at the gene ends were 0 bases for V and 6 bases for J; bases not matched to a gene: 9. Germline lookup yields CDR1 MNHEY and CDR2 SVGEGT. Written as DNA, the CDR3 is TGTGCCAGCAGTTACTCGAGATGGGGACAGGGTCTCGAGCAGTACTTC. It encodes CASSYSRWGQGLEQYF.

The CDR3 DNA sequence: TGCGCCAGCAGCTACCAATGGGGCGGGAACACTGAAGCTTTCTTT. This translates into CASSYQWGGNTEAFF. J is TRBJ1-1 and V is TRBV5-1, with D maybe TRBD1 (5 bases). The germline gives CDR1 SGHRS, CDR2 YFSETQ. The CDR3 is made up of 15 amino acids. V was cut by 3 bases and J by 1 base, with 13 bases left in between.

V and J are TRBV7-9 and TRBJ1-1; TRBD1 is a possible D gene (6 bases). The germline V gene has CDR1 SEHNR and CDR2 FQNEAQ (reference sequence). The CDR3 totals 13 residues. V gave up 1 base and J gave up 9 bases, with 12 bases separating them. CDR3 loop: CASSLEAGVKAFF. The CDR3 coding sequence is TGTGCCAGCAGCTTAGAAGCAGGGGTTAAAGCTTTCTTT.

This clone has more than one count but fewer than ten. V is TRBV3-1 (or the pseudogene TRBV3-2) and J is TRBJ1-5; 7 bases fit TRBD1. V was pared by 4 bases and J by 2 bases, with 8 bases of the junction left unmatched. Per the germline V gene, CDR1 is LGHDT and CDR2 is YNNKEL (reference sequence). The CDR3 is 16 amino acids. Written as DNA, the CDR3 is TGTGCCAGCAGCCCCGGGACAGCGATGGGCAATCAGCCCCAGCATTTT. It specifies CASSPGTAMGNQPQHF.

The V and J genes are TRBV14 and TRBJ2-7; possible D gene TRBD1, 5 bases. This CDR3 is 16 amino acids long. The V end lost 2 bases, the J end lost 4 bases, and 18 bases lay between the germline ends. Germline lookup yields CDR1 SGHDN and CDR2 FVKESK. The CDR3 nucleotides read TGTGCCAGCAGCCAACTGGATAGAGGCGCAGGGTACGAGCAGTACTTC. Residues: CASSQLDRGAGYEQYF.

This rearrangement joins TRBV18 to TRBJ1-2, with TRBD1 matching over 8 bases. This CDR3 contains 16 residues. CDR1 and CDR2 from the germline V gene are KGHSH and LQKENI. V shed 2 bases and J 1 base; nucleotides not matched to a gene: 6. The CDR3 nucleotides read TGTGCCAGCTCACCAGAAGTTGGACAGGGTAACTATGGCTACACCTTC. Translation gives CASSPEVGQGNYGYTF.

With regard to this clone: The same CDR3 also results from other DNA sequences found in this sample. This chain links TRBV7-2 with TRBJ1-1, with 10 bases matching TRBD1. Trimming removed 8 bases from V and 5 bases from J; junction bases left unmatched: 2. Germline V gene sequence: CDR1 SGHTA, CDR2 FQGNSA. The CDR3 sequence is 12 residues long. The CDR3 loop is CASGDRGTEAFF. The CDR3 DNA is TGTGCCAGCGGGGACAGGGGTACTGAAGCTTTCTTT. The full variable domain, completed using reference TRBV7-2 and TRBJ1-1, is GAGVSQSPSNKVTEKGKDVELRCDPISGHTALYWYRQSLGQGLEFLIYFQGNSAPDKSGLPSDRFSAERTGGSVSTLTIQRTQQEDSAVYLCASGDRGTEAFFGQGTRLTVV.

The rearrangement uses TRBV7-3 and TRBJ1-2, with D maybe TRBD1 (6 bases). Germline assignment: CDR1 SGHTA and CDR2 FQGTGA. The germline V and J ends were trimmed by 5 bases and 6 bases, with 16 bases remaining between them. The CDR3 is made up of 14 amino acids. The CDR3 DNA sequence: TGTGCCAGCAGCCCTACAGGGACGAAAGATGGCTACACCTTC. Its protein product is CASSPTGTKDGYTF.

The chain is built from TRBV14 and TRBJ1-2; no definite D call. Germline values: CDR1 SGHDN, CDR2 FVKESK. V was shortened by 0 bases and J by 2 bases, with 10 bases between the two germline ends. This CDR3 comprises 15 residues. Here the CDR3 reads CASSQDLAWNYGYTF. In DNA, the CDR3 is TGTGCCAGCAGCCAAGATCTGGCATGGAACTATGGCTACACCTTC.